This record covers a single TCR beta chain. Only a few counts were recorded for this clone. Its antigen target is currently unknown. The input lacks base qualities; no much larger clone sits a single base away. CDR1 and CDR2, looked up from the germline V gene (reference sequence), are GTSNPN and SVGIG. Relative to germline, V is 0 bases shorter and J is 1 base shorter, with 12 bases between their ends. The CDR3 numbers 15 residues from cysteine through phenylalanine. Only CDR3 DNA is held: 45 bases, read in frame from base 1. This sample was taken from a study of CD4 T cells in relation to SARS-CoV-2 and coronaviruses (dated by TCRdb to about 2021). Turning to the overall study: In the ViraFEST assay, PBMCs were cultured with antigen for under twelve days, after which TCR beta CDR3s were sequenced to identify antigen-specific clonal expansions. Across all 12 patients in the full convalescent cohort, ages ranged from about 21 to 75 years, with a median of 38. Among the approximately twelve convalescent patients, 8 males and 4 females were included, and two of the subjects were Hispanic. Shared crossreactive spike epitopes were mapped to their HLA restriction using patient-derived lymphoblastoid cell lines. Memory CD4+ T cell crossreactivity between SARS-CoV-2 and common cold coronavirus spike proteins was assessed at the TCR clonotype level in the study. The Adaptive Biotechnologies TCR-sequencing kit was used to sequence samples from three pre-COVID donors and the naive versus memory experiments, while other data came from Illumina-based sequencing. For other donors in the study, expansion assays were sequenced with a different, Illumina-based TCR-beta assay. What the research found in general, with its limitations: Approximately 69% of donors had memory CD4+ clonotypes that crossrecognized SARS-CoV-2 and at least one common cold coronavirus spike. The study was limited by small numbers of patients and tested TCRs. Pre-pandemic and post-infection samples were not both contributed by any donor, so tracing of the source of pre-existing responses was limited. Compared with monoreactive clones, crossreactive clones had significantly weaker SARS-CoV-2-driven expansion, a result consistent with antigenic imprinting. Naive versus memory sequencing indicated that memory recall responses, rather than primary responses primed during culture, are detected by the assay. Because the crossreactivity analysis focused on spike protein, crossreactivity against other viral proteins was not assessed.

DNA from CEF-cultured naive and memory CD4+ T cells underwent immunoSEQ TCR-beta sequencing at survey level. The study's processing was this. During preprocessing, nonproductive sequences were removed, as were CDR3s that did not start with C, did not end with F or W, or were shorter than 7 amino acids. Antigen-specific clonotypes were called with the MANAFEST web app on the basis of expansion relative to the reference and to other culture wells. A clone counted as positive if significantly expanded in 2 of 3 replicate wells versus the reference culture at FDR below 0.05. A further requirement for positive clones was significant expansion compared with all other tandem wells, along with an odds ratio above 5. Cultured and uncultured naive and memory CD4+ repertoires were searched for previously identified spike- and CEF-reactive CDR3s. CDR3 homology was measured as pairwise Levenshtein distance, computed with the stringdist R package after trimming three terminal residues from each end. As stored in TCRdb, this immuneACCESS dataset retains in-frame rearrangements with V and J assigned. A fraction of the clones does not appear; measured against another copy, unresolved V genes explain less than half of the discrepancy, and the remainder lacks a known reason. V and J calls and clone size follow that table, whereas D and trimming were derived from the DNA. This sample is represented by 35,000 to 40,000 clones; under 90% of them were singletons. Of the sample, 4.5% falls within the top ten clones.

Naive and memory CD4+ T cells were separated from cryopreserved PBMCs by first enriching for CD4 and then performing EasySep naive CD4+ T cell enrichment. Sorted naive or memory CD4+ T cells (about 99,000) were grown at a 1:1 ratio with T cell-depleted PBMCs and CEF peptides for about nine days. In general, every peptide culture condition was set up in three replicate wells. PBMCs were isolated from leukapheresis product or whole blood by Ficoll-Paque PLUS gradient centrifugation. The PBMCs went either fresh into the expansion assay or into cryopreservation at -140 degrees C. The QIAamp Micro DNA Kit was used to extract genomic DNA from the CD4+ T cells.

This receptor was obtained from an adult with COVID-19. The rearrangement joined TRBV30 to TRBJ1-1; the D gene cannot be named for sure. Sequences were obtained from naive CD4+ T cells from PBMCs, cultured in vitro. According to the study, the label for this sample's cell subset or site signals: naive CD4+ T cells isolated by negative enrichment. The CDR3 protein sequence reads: CAWSVGLTSNTEAFF. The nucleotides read TGTGCCTGGAGTGTTGGACTGACCTCGAACACTGAAGCTTTCTTT.